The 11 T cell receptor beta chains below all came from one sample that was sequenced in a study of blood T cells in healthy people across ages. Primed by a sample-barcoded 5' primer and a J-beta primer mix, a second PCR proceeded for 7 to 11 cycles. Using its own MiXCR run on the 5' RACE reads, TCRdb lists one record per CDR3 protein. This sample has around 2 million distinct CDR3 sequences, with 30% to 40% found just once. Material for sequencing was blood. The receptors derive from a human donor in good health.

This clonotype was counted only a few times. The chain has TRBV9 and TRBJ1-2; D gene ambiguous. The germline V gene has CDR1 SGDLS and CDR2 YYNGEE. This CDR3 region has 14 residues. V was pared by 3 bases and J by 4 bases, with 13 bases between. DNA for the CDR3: TGTGCCAGCAGCGCCTACACTCCTGGCTATGGCTACACCTTC. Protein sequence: CASSAYTPGYGYTF.

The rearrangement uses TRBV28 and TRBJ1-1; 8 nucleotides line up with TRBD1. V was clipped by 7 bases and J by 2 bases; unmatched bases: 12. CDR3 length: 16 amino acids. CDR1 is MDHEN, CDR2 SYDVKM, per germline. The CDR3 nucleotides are TGTGCCAGCAACCGACAGGGGAGAGGGTACAACACTGAAGCTTTCTTT. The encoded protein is CASNRQGRGYNTEAFF.

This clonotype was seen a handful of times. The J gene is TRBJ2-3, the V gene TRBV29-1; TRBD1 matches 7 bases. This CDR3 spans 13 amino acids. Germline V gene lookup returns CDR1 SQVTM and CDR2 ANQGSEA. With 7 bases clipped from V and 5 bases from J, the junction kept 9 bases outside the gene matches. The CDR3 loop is CSGTQGVKDTQYF. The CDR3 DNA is TGCAGCGGTACGCAGGGGGTTAAAGATACGCAGTATTTT.

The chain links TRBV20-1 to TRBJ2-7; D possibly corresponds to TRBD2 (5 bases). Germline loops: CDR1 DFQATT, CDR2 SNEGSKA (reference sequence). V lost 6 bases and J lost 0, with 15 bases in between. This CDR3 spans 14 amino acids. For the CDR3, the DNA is TGCAGTGCCAAGACGGGGTTTCCCTCCTACGAGCAGTACTTC. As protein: CSAKTGFPSYEQYF.

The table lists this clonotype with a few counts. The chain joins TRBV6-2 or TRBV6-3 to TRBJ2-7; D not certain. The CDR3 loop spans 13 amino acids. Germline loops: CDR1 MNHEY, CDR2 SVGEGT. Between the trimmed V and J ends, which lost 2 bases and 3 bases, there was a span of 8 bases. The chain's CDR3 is CASSYAPNYEQYF. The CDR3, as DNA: TGTGCCAGCAGTTACGCGCCGAACTACGAGCAGTACTTC.

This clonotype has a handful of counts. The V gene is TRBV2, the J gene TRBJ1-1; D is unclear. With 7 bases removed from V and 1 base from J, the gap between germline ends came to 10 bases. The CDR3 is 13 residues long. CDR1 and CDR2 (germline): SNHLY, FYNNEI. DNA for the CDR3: TGTGCCAGCAAGAACTCCCAGAACACTGAAGCTTTCTTT. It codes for CASKNSQNTEAFF.

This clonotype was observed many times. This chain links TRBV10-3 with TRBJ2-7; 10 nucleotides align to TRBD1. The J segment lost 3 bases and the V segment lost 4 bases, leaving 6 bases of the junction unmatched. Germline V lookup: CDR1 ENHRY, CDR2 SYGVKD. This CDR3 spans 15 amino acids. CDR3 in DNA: TGTGCCATCAGTGGCGGGGGGACAGGGGTCTACGAGCAGTACTTC. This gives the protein CAISGGGTGVYEQYF.

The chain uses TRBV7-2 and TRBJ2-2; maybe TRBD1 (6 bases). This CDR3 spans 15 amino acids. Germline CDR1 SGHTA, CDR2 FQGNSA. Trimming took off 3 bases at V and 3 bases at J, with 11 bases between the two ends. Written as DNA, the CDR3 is TGTGCCAGCAGCTTCTGGGACACGTACACCGGGGAGCTGTTTTTT. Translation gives CASSFWDTYTGELFF. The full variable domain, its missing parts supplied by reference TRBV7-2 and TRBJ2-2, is GAGVSQSPSNKVTEKGKDVELRCDPISGHTALYWYRQSLGQGLEFLIYFQGNSAPDKSGLPSDRFSAERTGGSVSTLTIQRTQQEDSAVYLCASSFWDTYTGELFFGEGSRLTVL.

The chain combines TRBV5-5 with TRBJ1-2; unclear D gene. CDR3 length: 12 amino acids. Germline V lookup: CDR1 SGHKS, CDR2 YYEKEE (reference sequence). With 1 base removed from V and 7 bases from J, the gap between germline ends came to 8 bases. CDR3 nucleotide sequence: TGTGCCAGCAGCTTGTCCAGCTCTGGCTACACCTTC. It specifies CASSLSSSGYTF.

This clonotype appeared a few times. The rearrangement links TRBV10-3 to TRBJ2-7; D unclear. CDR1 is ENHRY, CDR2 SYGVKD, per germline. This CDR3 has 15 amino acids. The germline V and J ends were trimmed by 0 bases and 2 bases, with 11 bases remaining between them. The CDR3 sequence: CAISESMPVAYEQYF. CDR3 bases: TGTGCCATCAGTGAGTCGATGCCCGTGGCCTACGAGCAGTACTTC.

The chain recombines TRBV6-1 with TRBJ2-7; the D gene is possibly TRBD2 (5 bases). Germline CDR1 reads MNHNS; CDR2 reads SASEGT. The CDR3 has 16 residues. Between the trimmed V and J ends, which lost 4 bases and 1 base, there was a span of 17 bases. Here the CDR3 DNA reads TGTGCCAGCAGTGTTTCGAACGGCGAGGGATCCTACGAGCAGTACTTC. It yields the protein CASSVSNGEGSYEQYF.